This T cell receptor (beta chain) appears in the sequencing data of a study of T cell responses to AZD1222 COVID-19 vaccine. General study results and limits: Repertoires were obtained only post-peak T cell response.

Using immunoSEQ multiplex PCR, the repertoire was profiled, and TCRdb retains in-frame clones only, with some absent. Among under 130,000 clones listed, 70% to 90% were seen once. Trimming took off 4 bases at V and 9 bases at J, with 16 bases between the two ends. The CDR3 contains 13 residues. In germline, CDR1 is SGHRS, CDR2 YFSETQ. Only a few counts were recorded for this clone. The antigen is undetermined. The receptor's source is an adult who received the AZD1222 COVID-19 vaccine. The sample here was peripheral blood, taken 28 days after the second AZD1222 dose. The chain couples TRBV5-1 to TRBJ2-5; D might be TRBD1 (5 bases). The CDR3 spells CASSMGLDSAQYF. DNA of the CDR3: TGCGCCAGCAGCATGGGGCTGGATTCGGCCCAGTACTTC.